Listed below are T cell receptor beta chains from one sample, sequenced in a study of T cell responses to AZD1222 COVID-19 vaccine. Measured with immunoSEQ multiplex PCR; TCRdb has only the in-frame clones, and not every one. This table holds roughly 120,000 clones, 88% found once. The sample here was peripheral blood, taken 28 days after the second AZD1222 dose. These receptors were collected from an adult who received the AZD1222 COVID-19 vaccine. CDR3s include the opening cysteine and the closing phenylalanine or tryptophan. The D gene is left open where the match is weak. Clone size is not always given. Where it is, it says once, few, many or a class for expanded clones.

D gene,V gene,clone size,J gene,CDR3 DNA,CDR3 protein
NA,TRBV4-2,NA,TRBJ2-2,TGTGCCAGCAGCCAAGTAGCGAACACCGGGGAGCTGTTTTTT,CASSQVANTGELFF
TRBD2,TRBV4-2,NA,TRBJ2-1,TGTGCCAGCAGCCAACCCGGGACTAGCGCCGTCAATGAGCAGTTCTTC,CASSQPGTSAVNEQFF
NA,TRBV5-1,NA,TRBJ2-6,TGCGCCAGCAGCTCACAGGGAACTACGGCTGGGGCCAACGTCCTGACTTTC,CASSSQGTTAGANVLTF
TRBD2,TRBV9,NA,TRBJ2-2,TGTGCCAGCAGCGCCTCGCTACATCGGGACTACCCCGCGGTGGTACCCACCGGGGAGCTGTTTTTT,CASSASLHRDYPAVVPTGELFF
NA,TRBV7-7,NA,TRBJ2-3,TGTGCTAGCAGCTTATCGGGCACAGATACGCAGTATTTT,CASSLSGTDTQYF
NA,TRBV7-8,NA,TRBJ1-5,TGTGCCAGCAGCCCCGATGGGGCCCAGGGTATTCAGCCCCAGCATTTT,CASSPDGAQGIQPQHF
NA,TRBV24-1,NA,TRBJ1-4,TGTGCCACCAGTGACGGGGGAGTCGGTGAAAAACTGTTTTTT,CATSDGGVGEKLFF
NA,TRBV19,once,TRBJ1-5,TGTGCCAGTAGTATTCAGGGTGATAGCAATCAGCCCCAGCATTTT,CASSIQGDSNQPQHF
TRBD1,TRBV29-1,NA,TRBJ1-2,TGCAGCGCCCCCGGGACAGATTTTTTGTCTGGAAACTATGGCTACACCTTC,CSAPGTDFLSGNYGYTF
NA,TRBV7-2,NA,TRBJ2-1,TGTGCCAGCAGCTTTGTTAATGAGCAGTTCTTC,CASSFVNEQFF
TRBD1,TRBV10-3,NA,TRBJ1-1,TGTGCCATCAGTGGGACAGGGGGGACTGAAGCTTTCTTT,CAISGTGGTEAFF
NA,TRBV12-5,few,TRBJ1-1,TGTGCTAGTGGTCGGACAGTCCGGGAAGCTTTCTTT,CASGRTVREAFF
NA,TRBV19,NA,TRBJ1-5,TGTGCCAGTAGTACCCAAACTCGACAGTCCGGACTCAATCAGCCCCAGCATTTT,CASSTQTRQSGLNQPQHF
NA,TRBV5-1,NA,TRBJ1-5,TGCGCCAGCAGCTTGGGGACAGACGATAGCAATCAGCCCCAGCATTTT,CASSLGTDDSNQPQHF
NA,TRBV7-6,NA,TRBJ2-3,TGTGCCAGCAGCTTCCCCGGGGGGCCGGATACGCAGTATTTT,CASSFPGGPDTQYF
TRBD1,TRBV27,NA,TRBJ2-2,TGTGCCAGCAGTAAATTCGGGACAGGGAACACCGGGGAGCTGTTTTTT,CASSKFGTGNTGELFF
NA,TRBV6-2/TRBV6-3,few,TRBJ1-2,TGTGCCAGCAGTTACCTCGGTCAGCTAAGGGGTGGCTACACCTTC,CASSYLGQLRGGYTF
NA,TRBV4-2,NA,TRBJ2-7,TGTGCCAGCAGCCAAGACCGCGACCCGGCTATGGTGTACTTC,CASSQDRDPAMVYF
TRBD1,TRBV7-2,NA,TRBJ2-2,TGTGCCAGCAGCTCCTACGGGACAGGGGGCGGCACCGGGGAGCTGTTTTTT,CASSSYGTGGGTGELFF
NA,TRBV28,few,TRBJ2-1,TGTGCCAGCAGGGAGGGGATCGGCTCCTACAATGAGCAGTTCTTC,CASREGIGSYNEQFF
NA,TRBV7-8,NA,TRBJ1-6,TGTGCCAGCAGCTTCAGACAGGTCTATAATTCACCCCTCCACTTT,CASSFRQVYNSPLHF
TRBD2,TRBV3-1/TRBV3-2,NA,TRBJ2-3,TGTGCCAGCAGCCAAGGGTTAGCGGGGGGGCAGGGAGATACGCAGTATTTT,CASSQGLAGGQGDTQYF
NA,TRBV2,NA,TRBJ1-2,TGTGCCAGCAGAGTAACAGGGCTCTATGGCTACACCTTC,CASRVTGLYGYTF
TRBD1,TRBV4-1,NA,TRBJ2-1,TGCGCCAGCAGCGGGGACAGGGATCCTCTCAATGAGCAGTTCTTC,CASSGDRDPLNEQFF
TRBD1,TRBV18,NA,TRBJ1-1,TGTGCCAGCTCACCCCGGGACAGGGGCACTGAAGCTTTCTTT,CASSPRDRGTEAFF
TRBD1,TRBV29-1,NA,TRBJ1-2,TGCAGCGCCGGACAGGCCAGCTATGGCTACACCTTC,CSAGQASYGYTF